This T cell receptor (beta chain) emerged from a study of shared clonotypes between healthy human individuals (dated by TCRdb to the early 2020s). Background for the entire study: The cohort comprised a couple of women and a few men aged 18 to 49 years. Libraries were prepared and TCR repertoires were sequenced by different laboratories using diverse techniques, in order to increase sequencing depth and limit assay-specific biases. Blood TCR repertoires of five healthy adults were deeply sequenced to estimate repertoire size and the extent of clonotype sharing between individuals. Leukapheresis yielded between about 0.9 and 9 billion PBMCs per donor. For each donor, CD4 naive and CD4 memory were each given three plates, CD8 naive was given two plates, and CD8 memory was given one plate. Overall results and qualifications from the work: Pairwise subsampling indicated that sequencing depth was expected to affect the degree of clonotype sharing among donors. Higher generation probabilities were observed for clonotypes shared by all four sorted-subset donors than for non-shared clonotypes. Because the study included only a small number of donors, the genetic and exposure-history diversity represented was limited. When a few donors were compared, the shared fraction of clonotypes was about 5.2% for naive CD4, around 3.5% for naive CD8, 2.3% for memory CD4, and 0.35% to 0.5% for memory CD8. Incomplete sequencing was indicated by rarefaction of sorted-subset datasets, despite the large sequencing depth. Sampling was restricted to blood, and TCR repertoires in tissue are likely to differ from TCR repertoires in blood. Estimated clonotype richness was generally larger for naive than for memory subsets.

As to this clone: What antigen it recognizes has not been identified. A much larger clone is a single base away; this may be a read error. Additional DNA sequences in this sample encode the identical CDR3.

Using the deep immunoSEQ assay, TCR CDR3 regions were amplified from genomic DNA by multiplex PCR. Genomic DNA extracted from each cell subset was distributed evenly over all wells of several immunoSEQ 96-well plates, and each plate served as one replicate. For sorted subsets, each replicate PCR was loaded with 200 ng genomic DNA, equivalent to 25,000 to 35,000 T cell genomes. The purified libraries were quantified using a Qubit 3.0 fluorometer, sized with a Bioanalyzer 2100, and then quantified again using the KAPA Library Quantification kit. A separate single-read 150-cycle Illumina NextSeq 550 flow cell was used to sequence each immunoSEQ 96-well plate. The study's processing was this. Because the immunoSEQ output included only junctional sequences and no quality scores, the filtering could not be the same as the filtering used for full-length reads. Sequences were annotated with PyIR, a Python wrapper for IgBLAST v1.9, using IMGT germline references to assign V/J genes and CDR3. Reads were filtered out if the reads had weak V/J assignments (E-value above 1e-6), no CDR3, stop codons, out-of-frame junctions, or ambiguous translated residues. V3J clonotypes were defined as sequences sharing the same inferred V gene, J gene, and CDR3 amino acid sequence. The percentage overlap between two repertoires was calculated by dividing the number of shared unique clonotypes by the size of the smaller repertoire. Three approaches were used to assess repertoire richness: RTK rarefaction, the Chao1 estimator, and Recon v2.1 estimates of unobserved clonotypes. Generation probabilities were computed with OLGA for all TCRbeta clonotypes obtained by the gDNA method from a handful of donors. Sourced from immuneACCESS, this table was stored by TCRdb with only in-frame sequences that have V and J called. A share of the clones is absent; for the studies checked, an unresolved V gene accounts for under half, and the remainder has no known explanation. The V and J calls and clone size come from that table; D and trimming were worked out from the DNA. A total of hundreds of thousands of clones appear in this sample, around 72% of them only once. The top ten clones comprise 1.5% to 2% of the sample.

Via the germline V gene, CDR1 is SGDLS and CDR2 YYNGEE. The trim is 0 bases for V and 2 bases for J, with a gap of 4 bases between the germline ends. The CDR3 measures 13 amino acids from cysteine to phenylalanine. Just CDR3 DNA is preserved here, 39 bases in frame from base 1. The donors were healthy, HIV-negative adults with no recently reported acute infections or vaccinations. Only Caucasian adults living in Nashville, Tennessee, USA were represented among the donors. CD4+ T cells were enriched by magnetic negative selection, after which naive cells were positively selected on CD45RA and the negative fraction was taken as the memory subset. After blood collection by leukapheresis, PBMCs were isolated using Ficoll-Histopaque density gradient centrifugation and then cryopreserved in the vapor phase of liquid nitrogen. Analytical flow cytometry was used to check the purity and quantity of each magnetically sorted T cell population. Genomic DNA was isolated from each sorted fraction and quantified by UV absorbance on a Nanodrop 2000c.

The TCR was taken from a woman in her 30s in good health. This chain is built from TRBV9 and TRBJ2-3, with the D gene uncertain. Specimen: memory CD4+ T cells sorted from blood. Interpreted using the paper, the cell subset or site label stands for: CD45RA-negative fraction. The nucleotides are TGTGCCAGCAGCGTAGGCCCCACAGATACGCAGTATTTT. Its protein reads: CASSVGPTDTQYF.